This is a list of T cell receptor beta chains from one sample in a study of cytomegalovirus exposure and HLA in healthy donors. Measured with immunoSEQ multiplex PCR; TCRdb has only the in-frame clones, and not every one. This table holds over 150,000 clones, roughly 77% found once. The sample consisted of PBMCs. These receptors were taken from a man younger than 40 in good health and CMV-seropositive. Both conserved end residues are part of each CDR3. Fields, in order: D gene, J gene, V gene, clone size, CDR3 DNA, CDR3 protein. D genes are given only for firm matches. Not every row has a clone size; where given, it reads once, few, many or a size class.

D: NA; J: TRBJ1-1; V: TRBV2; size: few; DNA: TGTGCCAGCACCGAGGAGGGGAACACTGAAGCTTTCTTT; CDR3: CASTEEGNTEAFF
D: TRBD1; J: TRBJ1-3; V: TRBV7-2; size: NA; DNA: TGTGCCAGCAGGAATTATTTCACAGGGGGCGCAGGGGACACCATATATTTT; CDR3: CASRNYFTGGAGDTIYF
D: NA; J: TRBJ2-1; V: TRBV19; size: NA; DNA: TGTGCCAGTCGGAGCGGAAGCTCCTACAATGAGCAGTTCTTC; CDR3: CASRSGSSYNEQFF
D: NA; J: TRBJ2-2; V: TRBV4-2; size: NA; DNA: TGTGCCAGCAGCCCGCGGACGGGAAACACCGGGGAGCTGTTTTTT; CDR3: CASSPRTGNTGELFF
D: NA; J: TRBJ2-3; V: TRBV6-1; size: NA; DNA: TGTGCCGGCCGAAGGGGGGGAGATACGCAGTATTTT; CDR3: CAGRRGGDTQYF
D: NA; J: TRBJ2-3; V: TRBV5-1; size: NA; DNA: TGCGCCAGCAGCTTGCCCTCTAGCGTACCAGCAGATACGCAGTATTTT; CDR3: CASSLPSSVPADTQYF
D: TRBD2; J: TRBJ2-2; V: TRBV5-1; size: NA; DNA: TGCGCCAGCAGCCCCACCGGGACTAGCGTCACCGGGGAGCTGTTTTTT; CDR3: CASSPTGTSVTGELFF
D: NA; J: TRBJ1-6; V: TRBV30; size: NA; DNA: TGTGCCTGGAGTACAGGGAGCTCCTATAATTCACCCCTCCACTTT; CDR3: CAWSTGSSYNSPLHF
D: NA; J: TRBJ2-1; V: TRBV9; size: NA; DNA: TGTGCCAGCGGGCGGGCCCCCTACAATGAGCAGTTCTTC; CDR3: CASGRAPYNEQFF
D: NA; J: TRBJ2-3; V: TRBV15; size: once; DNA: TGTGCCACCAGCACAACACGGGAAGATACGCAGTATTTT; CDR3: CATSTTREDTQYF
D: NA; J: TRBJ2-6; V: TRBV2; size: NA; DNA: TGTGCCAGCAGTGAATCGGTGGGGGCCAACGTCCTGACTTTC; CDR3: CASSESVGANVLTF
D: NA; J: TRBJ2-7; V: TRBV6-5; size: NA; DNA: TGTGCCAGCAGTTACTCTTCGGGGAATGGGTACGAGCAGTACTTC; CDR3: CASSYSSGNGYEQYF
D: NA; J: TRBJ2-3; V: TRBV27; size: NA; DNA: TGTGCCAGCAGTTTGGGGCAGACATACACAGATACGCAGTATTTT; CDR3: CASSLGQTYTDTQYF
D: TRBD1; J: TRBJ1-2; V: TRBV29-1; size: NA; DNA: TGCAGCGTGGTCGGGACAGGGGATCGGGGCTACACCTTC; CDR3: CSVVGTGDRGYTF
D: TRBD1; J: TRBJ2-5; V: TRBV7-3; size: NA; DNA: TGTGCCAGCAGCCGGGACAGCCAAGAGACCCAGTACTTC; CDR3: CASSRDSQETQYF
D: TRBD1; J: TRBJ1-5; V: TRBV7-2; size: NA; DNA: TGTGCCAGCAGCCTGGCCGGGGCAGGGGGAAATCAGCCCCAGCATTTT; CDR3: CASSLAGAGGNQPQHF
D: TRBD2; J: TRBJ2-1; V: TRBV7-2; size: few; DNA: TGTGCCAGCAGCTTAGGGGCTAGCGGGGGGGCCTCCTACAATGAGCAGTTCTTC; CDR3: CASSLGASGGASYNEQFF
D: NA; J: TRBJ2-7; V: TRBV6-5; size: NA; DNA: TGTGCCAGCATCTCCTTGGGGACATCCTCCTACGAGCAGTACTTC; CDR3: CASISLGTSSYEQYF
D: TRBD1; J: TRBJ2-2; V: TRBV5-1; size: NA; DNA: TGCGCCAGCAGCTCGGGACAGGGGTACGCCGGGGAGCTGTTTTTT; CDR3: CASSSGQGYAGELFF
D: TRBD1; J: TRBJ2-1; V: TRBV6-5; size: NA; DNA: TGTGCCAGCAGCAAAGGGACAGGCCGAAATGAGCAGTTCTTC; CDR3: CASSKGTGRNEQFF
D: TRBD2; J: TRBJ2-3; V: TRBV11-3; size: NA; DNA: TGTGCCAGCAGCTTGGACGGGACTAGTTTAGGGACGCAGTATTTT; CDR3: CASSLDGTSLGTQYF
D: NA; J: TRBJ1-3; V: TRBV18; size: NA; DNA: TGTGCCAGCTCACCCGTGGACAGTCGGAGCTCTGGAAACACCATATATTTT; CDR3: CASSPVDSRSSGNTIYF
D: TRBD1; J: TRBJ2-7; V: TRBV11-3; size: NA; DNA: TGTGCCAGCAGCTCAGGGGGCGCAGGGTCCTACGAGCAGTACTTC; CDR3: CASSSGGAGSYEQYF
D: NA; J: TRBJ2-1; V: TRBV15; size: few; DNA: TGTGCCACCAGCGACTTTAGCGGATCCTACAATGAGCAGTTCTTC; CDR3: CATSDFSGSYNEQFF
D: NA; J: TRBJ1-3; V: TRBV10-1; size: NA; DNA: TGCGCCAGCAGTGAGTCGAACCCTCGGGGAAACACCATATATTTT; CDR3: CASSESNPRGNTIYF
D: TRBD2; J: TRBJ2-1; V: TRBV27; size: NA; DNA: TGTGCCAGCAGTAAATCCTTAGCGGGAGACGCGTGGAATGAGCAGTTCTTC; CDR3: CASSKSLAGDAWNEQFF
D: NA; J: TRBJ1-2; V: TRBV28; size: NA; DNA: TGTGCCACGAAAAAGCCAATAAACTATGGCTACACCTTC; CDR3: CATKKPINYGYTF
D: NA; J: TRBJ2-7; V: TRBV6-1; size: NA; DNA: TGTGCCAGCAGTCCCTTATACGAGCAGTACTTC; CDR3: CASSPLYEQYF
D: TRBD1; J: TRBJ2-1; V: TRBV12-5; size: NA; DNA: TGTGCTAGTGCCCTCGGGGGACAGGGGACCTTCGAGCAGTTCTTC; CDR3: CASALGGQGTFEQFF
D: TRBD2; J: TRBJ2-7; V: TRBV13; size: NA; DNA: TGTGCCAGCAGCCATGGACTAGCGGGATCCTACGAGCAGTACTTC; CDR3: CASSHGLAGSYEQYF
D: NA; J: TRBJ1-1; V: TRBV18; size: NA; DNA: TGTGCCAGCTCACCACCAATGGGGGGAAACACTGAAGCTTTCTTT; CDR3: CASSPPMGGNTEAFF
D: NA; J: TRBJ2-7; V: TRBV10-3; size: once; DNA: TGTGCCATCAGTGAGGGGCCCCCCGAGCAGTACTTC; CDR3: CAISEGPPEQYF
D: NA; J: TRBJ2-7; V: TRBV7-2; size: NA; DNA: TGTGCCAGCAGCACCCGGGGAGCGGGTAGCTCCTACGAGCAGTACTTC; CDR3: CASSTRGAGSSYEQYF
D: NA; J: TRBJ1-3; V: TRBV7-2; size: NA; DNA: TGTGCCAGCAGCTATGCGAGAAACACCATATATTTT; CDR3: CASSYARNTIYF
D: TRBD2; J: TRBJ2-1; V: TRBV7-2; size: NA; DNA: TGTGCCAGCAGCTCAACTAGCGGGAACAATGAGCAGTTCTTC; CDR3: CASSSTSGNNEQFF
D: NA; J: TRBJ1-4; V: TRBV7-2; size: NA; DNA: TGTGCCAGCAGCTCGTACAACGGAGGTGAAAAACTGTTTTTT; CDR3: CASSSYNGGEKLFF
D: TRBD1; J: TRBJ1-1; V: TRBV10-3; size: once; DNA: TGTGCCATCAGTGACCTGACAGGGATGAACACTGAAGCTTTCTTT; CDR3: CAISDLTGMNTEAFF
D: NA; J: TRBJ1-3; V: TRBV7-9; size: NA; DNA: TGTGCCAGCAGACGAGTGTCTCTATCTGGAAACACCATATATTTT; CDR3: CASRRVSLSGNTIYF
D: NA; J: TRBJ2-5; V: TRBV14; size: NA; DNA: TGTGCCAGCAGCCACAGGGAGACCCAGTACTTC; CDR3: CASSHRETQYF
D: TRBD1; J: TRBJ2-1; V: TRBV30; size: once; DNA: TGTGCCTCGCGGGGACAGGGGTTATTTGAGCAGTTCTTC; CDR3: CASRGQGLFEQFF
D: TRBD2; J: TRBJ2-1; V: TRBV29-1; size: NA; DNA: TGCAGCTCTAAGGGACTAGGGGATTGGGATGAGCAGTTCTTC; CDR3: CSSKGLGDWDEQFF
D: TRBD2; J: TRBJ2-2; V: TRBV7-8; size: NA; DNA: TGTGCCAGCAGCCCCGCGGAGGGAGGGAGGGGGGAGCTGTTTTTT; CDR3: CASSPAEGGRGELFF
D: TRBD2; J: TRBJ2-7; V: TRBV11-2; size: NA; DNA: TGTGCCAGCAGCTTGCTCAGACTAGCGAAGGACTACGAGCAGTACTTC; CDR3: CASSLLRLAKDYEQYF
D: NA; J: TRBJ2-2; V: TRBV7-6; size: few; DNA: TGTGCCAGCAGCACACAGAACACCGGGGAGCTGTTTTTT; CDR3: CASSTQNTGELFF
D: NA; J: TRBJ1-4; V: TRBV19; size: NA; DNA: TGTGCCAGTAGTAGACAGGTCGTTAATGAAAAACTGTTTTTT; CDR3: CASSRQVVNEKLFF
D: NA; J: TRBJ1-4; V: TRBV6-5; size: NA; DNA: TGTGCCAGCAGCCCTCGCTTGGGGGCTGAAAAACTGTTTTTT; CDR3: CASSPRLGAEKLFF
D: NA; J: TRBJ2-7; V: TRBV7-2; size: few; DNA: TGTGCCAGCACCATCGACAGGTACTCCTACGAGCAGTACTTC; CDR3: CASTIDRYSYEQYF
D: NA; J: TRBJ1-3; V: TRBV6-1; size: few; DNA: TGTGCCAGCAGGGGTGTGGCAGGCGGAAACACCATATATTTT; CDR3: CASRGVAGGNTIYF
D: NA; J: TRBJ2-5; V: TRBV7-3; size: NA; DNA: TGTGCCAGCAGCGAAGGGGTGGAAAAGGGGAGGGAGACCCAGTACTTC; CDR3: CASSEGVEKGRETQYF
D: TRBD2; J: TRBJ2-7; V: TRBV28; size: NA; DNA: TGTGCCAGCAGAGCCACTAGCGGGAGCGCACCGCAGTACTTC; CDR3: CASRATSGSAPQYF
D: TRBD1; J: TRBJ2-7; V: TRBV29-1; size: few; DNA: TGCAGCGCCTCGACAGGGGCGGTCAACGAGCAGTACTTC; CDR3: CSASTGAVNEQYF
D: NA; J: TRBJ1-2; V: TRBV4-3; size: NA; DNA: TGCGCCAGCAGCCAACATAACTTGGGAGGGCTCTCTAACTATGGCTACACCTTC; CDR3: CASSQHNLGGLSNYGYTF
D: NA; J: TRBJ2-3; V: TRBV5-1; size: NA; DNA: TGCGCCAGCAGCTTGAGCGGTGGGAGTTGGACAGATACGCAGTATTTT; CDR3: CASSLSGGSWTDTQYF
D: TRBD1; J: TRBJ1-1; V: TRBV6-5; size: few; DNA: TGTGCCAGCAGTTACGAAGGTTACGGACAGGGGACTGAAGCTTTCTTT; CDR3: CASSYEGYGQGTEAFF
D: NA; J: TRBJ1-2; V: TRBV30; size: few; DNA: TGTGCCTGGAGAAACAGAGAGAGTGGCTACACCTTC; CDR3: CAWRNRESGYTF
D: NA; J: TRBJ1-2; V: TRBV9; size: NA; DNA: TGTGCCAGCAGCGTAGGGCCGGGTGGGAACTATGGCTACACCTTC; CDR3: CASSVGPGGNYGYTF
D: NA; J: TRBJ1-5; V: TRBV19; size: once; DNA: TGTGCCAGTAGTATAGCAGCAACAGACCTTCAGCCCCAGCATTTT; CDR3: CASSIAATDLQPQHF
D: TRBD1; J: TRBJ2-5; V: TRBV5-1; size: NA; DNA: TGCGCCAGCAGCCCGGGACAGCTCCTACAAGAGACCCAGTACTTC; CDR3: CASSPGQLLQETQYF
D: NA; J: TRBJ1-4; V: TRBV6-6; size: NA; DNA: TGTGCCAGCAGTTACTCTGGTCCGGATGAAAAACTGTTTTTT; CDR3: CASSYSGPDEKLFF
D: NA; J: TRBJ1-5; V: TRBV6-4; size: NA; DNA: TGTGCCAGCAGTGTCTCAGGGGGCAATCAGCCCCAGCATTTT; CDR3: CASSVSGGNQPQHF